This record looks at one TCR beta chain sequence and its context. The data are from a study of blood T cell repertoires in COVID-19. For the study at large: Italy, Spain and the United States were the sources of the convalescent and acute COVID-19 samples. The analysed material was cDNA or gDNA that came from T cells, B-cell-depleted T cells, or PBMCs.

Germline CDR1 is SGHRS and CDR2 is YFSETQ. The CDR3 loop spans 17 amino acids. V lost 0 bases to trimming and J lost 4 bases; unmatched junction nucleotides: 7. Methods used by the authors: Researchers report that nucleated cell counts were estimated from reference gene primer amplification. TCRdb's copy holds only in-frame clones and misses some; the assay was immunoSEQ multiplex PCR. V and J calls and clone size come straight from that table; D and trimming were deduced from the DNA. The sample includes 34,000 or so clones, over 70% of them seen just once. The V and J genes are TRBV5-1 and TRBJ2-2; TRBD2 aligns across 9 bases. This TCR was recovered from a man aged 60 to 75 with active COVID-19. Sequences were obtained from peripheral blood. The chain's CDR3 is CASSLGGLAGFTGELFF. As DNA, the CDR3 is TGCGCCAGCAGCTTGGGAGGGCTAGCGGGATTCACCGGGGAGCTGTTTTTT.